One and the same sample provided the 12 T cell receptor beta chains below, sequenced in a study of blood T cell repertoires in COVID-19. Clones were sequenced by immunoSEQ multiplex PCR, and TCRdb holds only the in-frame ones, with some missing. Among about 280,000 clones listed, roughly 90% were seen once. Sequences were obtained from peripheral blood. Source of these receptors: a woman between 25 and 40 years old with COVID-19, enrolled during active disease.

The chain has TRBV19 and TRBJ1-6; unclear D gene. This CDR3 is built from 13 residues. Germline CDR1 LNHDA, CDR2 SQIVND (reference sequence). V lost 0 bases to trimming and J lost 10 bases, with 7 bases between them. DNA for the CDR3: TGTGCCAGTAGTATAGATCTAGAATCACCCCTCCACTTT. Its translation: CASSIDLESPLHF.

The gene calls are TRBV29-1 and TRBJ1-2; tentatively, D is TRBD1 (5 bases). Germline CDR1 reads SQVTM; CDR2 reads ANQGSEA. V shed 4 bases and J shed 8 bases, with 14 bases lying between them. This CDR3 is 12 amino acids long. The CDR3 DNA reads TGCAGCGTTGTTCCCTGGGGGGAGGGCTACACCTTC. It yields the protein CSVVPWGEGYTF. Looking up the rest from reference TRBV29-1 and TRBJ1-2 gives the full variable domain: SAVISQKPSRDICQRGTSLTIQCQVDSQVTMMFWYRQQPGQSLTLIATANQGSEATYESGFVIDKFPISRPNLTFSTLTVSNMSPEDSSIYLCSVVPWGEGYTFGSGTRLTVV.

This sequence joins TRBV5-1 and TRBJ2-1, with 7 bases fitting TRBD1. CDR1 is SGHRS and CDR2 is YFSETQ in the germline V gene. V was clipped by 2 bases and J by 5 bases; unmatched bases: 10. The CDR3 sequence is 16 residues long. CDR3 amino acids: CASSFYRGTTDNEQFF. The CDR3 DNA reads TGCGCCAGCAGCTTTTACAGGGGAACTACCGACAATGAGCAGTTCTTC. Drawing the rest from reference TRBV5-1 and TRBJ2-1, the complete variable domain is KAGVTQTPRYLIKTRGQQVTLSCSPISGHRSVSWYQQTPGQGLQFLFEYFSETQRNKGNFPGRFSGRQFSNSRSEMNVSTLELGDSALYLCASSFYRGTTDNEQFFGPGTRLTVL.

The chain is built from TRBV5-1 and TRBJ2-2; 9 nucleotides agree with TRBD1. Germline CDR1 reads SGHRS; CDR2 reads YFSETQ. The CDR3 sequence is 16 residues long. The V and J ends lost 4 bases and 8 bases, in that order; junction bases with no gene match: 12. For the CDR3, the DNA is TGCGCCAGCAGCCCAGTCCCGGGACAGGGAACAGGGGAGCTGTTTTTT. Residues: CASSPVPGQGTGELFF.

V gene TRBV7-6 combines with J gene TRBJ2-1, with 10 bases lining up with TRBD2. V trimming: 1 base; J trimming: 6 bases; junction bases outside the gene matches: 3. This CDR3 is 15 amino acids long. Germline V lookup: CDR1 SGHVS, CDR2 FNYEAQ. CDR3 bases: TGTGCCAGCAGCTTAGAAGCGGGGGGGCCCAATGAGCAGTTCTTC. This gives the protein CASSLEAGGPNEQFF.

The chain has TRBV9 and TRBJ2-1; 8 positions match TRBD2. CDR1 is SGDLS, CDR2 YYNGEE, per germline. With 4 bases clipped from V and 4 bases from J, the junction kept 7 bases outside the gene matches. This CDR3 has 15 residues. Written as DNA, the CDR3 is TGTGCCAGCAGCCCTGACAGCGGGGGTTACAATGAGCAGTTCTTC. Protein product: CASSPDSGGYNEQFF. Combining the CDR3 with reference TRBV9 and TRBJ2-1 gives the whole variable domain DSGVTQTPKHLITATGQRVTLRCSPRSGDLSVYWYQQSLDQGLQFLIQYYNGEERAKGNILERFSAQQFPDLHSELNLSSLELGDSALYFCASSPDSGGYNEQFFGPGTRLTVL.

V gene TRBV19 combines with J gene TRBJ2-7; TRBD1 agrees at 7 bases. Germline V CDR1 and CDR2: LNHDA, SQIVND (reference sequence). The CDR3 is 16 residues long. V gave up 3 bases and J gave up 0 bases; unmatched junction bases: 8. The CDR3 DNA reads as TGTGCCAGTAGTATTGAGGGGACAGAGAGCTCCTACGAGCAGTACTTC. The encoded protein is CASSIEGTESSYEQYF.

This clone appeared once. The rearrangement uses TRBV4-1 and TRBJ1-4, with D unclear. This CDR3 contains 15 residues. Trimming pared 2 bases from V and 4 bases from J, leaving 11 bases between. CDR1 and CDR2 (germline): MGHRA, YSYEKL. The CDR3 protein is CASSQLQADNEKLFF. The DNA of the CDR3 is TGCGCCAGCAGCCAACTCCAAGCCGATAATGAAAAACTGTTTTTT.

CDR3 bases: TGTGCCAGCCTTTTCGGACAGGTCCCTGAAAAACTGTTTTTT. Protein sequence: CASLFGQVPEKLFF. This chain connects TRBV2 to TRBJ1-4, with 7 bases matching TRBD1. J gave up 7 bases and V 8 bases, and 10 bases lay outside the gene matches. Per the germline V gene, CDR1 is SNHLY and CDR2 is FYNNEI. This CDR3 contains 14 residues.

This chain links TRBV10-3 with TRBJ1-2, with 7 bases identical to TRBD1. V lost 8 bases, J lost 2 bases, and 2 bases stayed unmatched. The CDR3 spans 12 residues. CDR1 and CDR2 (germline): ENHRY, SYGVKD. CDR3 bases: TGTGCCATCTCGGGACAGAACTATGGCTACACCTTC. Protein: CAISGQNYGYTF.

The CDR3 DNA is TGTGCCAGCAGCTTCGGGGATGGGGAGCAGTACTTC. As protein: CASSFGDGEQYF. This chain uses TRBV5-4 with TRBJ2-7; D is perhaps TRBD2 (5 bases). V lost 2 bases to trimming and J lost 7 bases, with 10 bases between them. CDR1 and CDR2 from the germline V gene are SGHNT and YYREEE (reference sequence). The CDR3 has 12 amino acids.

The chain couples TRBV21-1 to TRBJ2-1; the table's D call, TRBD1, has no DNA check behind it. TRBV21-1 is given as a pseudogene. There are 13 residues in the CDR3. CDR3 protein: CASSNWQNNEQFF. Written as DNA, the CDR3 is TGTGCCAGCAGCAACTGGCAGAACAATGAGCAGTTCTTC.